Listed below are T cell receptor beta chains from one sample, sequenced in a study of T cells in Graves' hyperthyroidism and ophthalmopathy. TCRdb processed the multiplex PCR reads anew with MiXCR; each CDR3 protein has one entry. Seen here are 600,000 or so distinct CDR3 sequences, 13% to 15% observed once, and the top ten hold around 7%. The sequenced material came from blood. The receptors come from a woman aged 18-30 years with Graves' ophthalmopathy. Both conserved end residues are part of each CDR3. Fields, in order: D gene, J gene, V gene, clone size, CDR3 DNA, CDR3 protein. D genes are given only for firm matches. Rows give clone size only sometimes, using once, few, many, or a class for an expanded clone.

NA	TRBJ1-1	TRBV3-1	many	TGTGCCAGCAGCCAAGATCGGCGGGGGCGGCCGATCTTT	CASSQDRRGRPIF
NA	TRBJ2-2	TRBV29-1	many	TGCAGCGTGCAACACACGGGGGCAGCTGGGGAGCTGTTTTTT	CSVQHTGAAGELFF
TRBD2	TRBJ2-1	TRBV5-1	NA	TGCGCCAGCAGACTAAGGACTAGCGGGAACCTCTACCCTAACTCCTACAATGAGCAGTTCTTC	CASRLRTSGNLYPNSYNEQFF
NA	TRBJ2-7	TRBV29-1	many	TGCAGCGTCGCCTCTAGCGATTCAGGGGAGCAGTACTTC	CSVASSDSGEQYF
TRBD2	TRBJ2-5	TRBV20-1	NA	TGCAGTGCCCATGAGGGACTAGCGGGAGAGACCCAGTACTTC	CSAHEGLAGETQYF
NA	TRBJ1-4	TRBV2	many	TGTGCCAGCAGTTCGGGACCGTTTAATGAAAAACTGTTTTTT	CASSSGPFNEKLFF
NA	TRBJ2-5	TRBV12-3/TRBV12-4	many	TGTGCCAGCAGCCCGACGTCAGAGACCCAGTACTTC	CASSPTSETQYF
NA	TRBJ1-2	TRBV7-9	many	TGTGCCAGCACCCGAGGGGGAGGGAATTACGACTATGGCTACACCTTC	CASTRGGGNYDYGYTF
NA	TRBJ2-3	TRBV7-2	many	TGTGCCAGCAGCTTTGGCTCCTGGGTAGGGACTCCAAGCACAGATACGCAGTATTTT	CASSFGSWVGTPSTDTQYF
TRBD1	TRBJ2-2	TRBV19	NA	TGTGCCAGTAGTACCCCGGGACAGGGGAGAAGTCAGGCCGGGGAGCTGTTTTTT	CASSTPGQGRSQAGELFF
TRBD1	TRBJ1-1	TRBV6-5	NA	TGTGCCAGCAGTTACTCGATAGCAGGGGGCCAGTTCTCGGGCACTGAAGCTTTCTTT	CASSYSIAGGQFSGTEAFF
NA	TRBJ2-2	TRBV29-1	few	TGCAGCGTTGAATGGGAGGGGGGGACCATCACCGGGGAGCTGTTTTTT	CSVEWEGGTITGELFF
NA	TRBJ2-1	TRBV20-1	few	TGCAGTGCTAGAAATGGGGGGAGGTACAATGAGCAGTTCTTC	CSARNGGRYNEQFF
NA	TRBJ1-2	TRBV20-1	NA	TGCAGTGCTAGTCCACAGGACGGCTATGGCTACACCTTC	CSASPQDGYGYTF
TRBD1	TRBJ2-7	TRBV2	many	TGTGCCAGCATAGCAAAGGGAGGGGACAGGGGCTACGAGCAGTACTTC	CASIAKGGDRGYEQYF
TRBD1	TRBJ2-1	TRBV7-9	NA	TGTGCCAGCAGCTCGAACCGGGACAGGAACTACAATGAGCAGTTCTTC	CASSSNRDRNYNEQFF
TRBD1	TRBJ1-2	TRBV6-1	many	TGTGCCAGCAGTGTACTCGGGGACAGCTTGAACTATGGCTACACCTTC	CASSVLGDSLNYGYTF
TRBD1	TRBJ2-7	TRBV5-4	NA	TGTGCCAGCAGACACAGGGGTAGTTCCTACGAGCAGTACTTC	CASRHRGSSYEQYF
TRBD2	TRBJ2-1	TRBV28	many	TGTGCCAGCAGTTTGGGTCGAGCGGGGGGACCGAACAATGAGCAGTTCTTC	CASSLGRAGGPNNEQFF
NA	TRBJ2-1	TRBV2	many	TGTGCCAGCAGTGACACGGGGCCCCCTTGGGATGAGCAGTTCTTC	CASSDTGPPWDEQFF
TRBD1	TRBJ2-3	TRBV11-2	many	TGTGCCAGCAATCGAGGACAGGGGGCCACAGATACGCAGTATTTT	CASNRGQGATDTQYF
NA	TRBJ2-2	TRBV29-1	many	TGCAGCGTTGAATTTAGGGGGGAGCTGTTTTTT	CSVEFRGELFF
NA	TRBJ2-5	TRBV7-6	once	TGTGCCAGCAGCTTAGGGGGTGAAGTACAAGAGACCCAGTACTTC	CASSLGGEVQETQYF
NA	TRBJ2-7	TRBV27	few	TGTGCCCGACCACCTGCCAGGGGACGACGGTACGAGCAGTACTTC	CARPPARGRRYEQYF
NA	TRBJ2-7	TRBV6-2/TRBV6-3	NA	TGTGCCAGCAGTCACACGGCTTCGGTCTACGAGCAGTACTTC	CASSHTASVYEQYF
NA	TRBJ2-1	TRBV13	few	TGTGCCAGCAGCGACCGGGACTTTTCGTCCTACAATGAGCAGTTCTTC	CASSDRDFSSYNEQFF
TRBD2	TRBJ2-1	TRBV20-1	NA	TGCAGTGCCGAGCCGACTAGCGGTTACAATGAGCAGTTCTTC	CSAEPTSGYNEQFF
NA	TRBJ1-2	TRBV27	NA	TGTGCCAGCAGTTTATCGCAAAGGGGTGGCTACACCTTC	CASSLSQRGGYTF
NA	TRBJ2-1	TRBV10-3	few	TGTGCCATCAGTGCCCAAGTCGGGGGCTACAATGAGCAGTTCTTC	CAISAQVGGYNEQFF
NA	TRBJ1-2	TRBV28	many	TGTGCCAGCAGTCTGGAGGGGGTAAGAGTCGGCTATGGCTACACCTTC	CASSLEGVRVGYGYTF
TRBD1	TRBJ2-7	TRBV4-1	few	TGCGCCAGCAGCCAGCCCCGGGACAGTAACTACGAGCAGTACTTC	CASSQPRDSNYEQYF
TRBD2	TRBJ2-1	TRBV29-1	few	TGCAGCGTTGAAGATCCCCGAACTAGCGGGAGCGGTGAGCAGTTCTTC	CSVEDPRTSGSGEQFF
TRBD2	TRBJ2-7	TRBV12-5	NA	TGTGCTAGTGTTACCGGGACTAGCTACAATGAGCAGTACTTC	CASVTGTSYNEQYF
NA	TRBJ2-7	TRBV7-9	many	TGTGCCAGCAGCTTAATCGGGAAGTCCTACGAGCAGTACTTC	CASSLIGKSYEQYF
NA	TRBJ2-7	TRBV24-1	few	TGTGCCACCAGTCCAACGGGATCCTACGAGCAGTACTTC	CATSPTGSYEQYF
NA	TRBJ1-2	TRBV6-1	many	TGTGCCAGCAGTCTAATCCGGGCCGGCTACACCTTC	CASSLIRAGYTF
NA	TRBJ2-7	TRBV3-1	many	TGTGCCAGCAGCCCCTTGAGTGCCTACGAGCAGTACTTC	CASSPLSAYEQYF
NA	TRBJ2-1	TRBV19	NA	TGTGCCAGTAGTCGGCGGGGCGCGAATGAGCAGTTCTTC	CASSRRGANEQFF
NA	TRBJ1-4	TRBV9	few	TGTGCCAGCAGCGCAGAGGACAGCCATAATGAAAAACTGTTTTTT	CASSAEDSHNEKLFF
TRBD1	TRBJ2-7	TRBV7-2	NA	TGTGCCAGCAGCTTACGGGACAGGGGTCAAAAATACTCCTACGAGCAGTACTTC	CASSLRDRGQKYSYEQYF
TRBD1	TRBJ1-1	TRBV3-1	many	TGTGCCAGCAGCTTCGCAGGGGGGCTGAATCTAGCTTTCTTT	CASSFAGGLNLAFF
TRBD1	TRBJ2-2	TRBV20-1	once	TGCAGTGTAACGGGACAGGGGGAGATCGGGGAGCTGTTTTTT	CSVTGQGEIGELFF